This TCR beta chain was recovered during a study of identical twins. This CDR3 has 12 amino acids. Germline V gene data show CDR1 as ENHRY and CDR2 as SYGVKD. The V gene lost 2 bases and the J gene lost 9 bases, with 8 bases spanning the gap. One entry per CDR3 protein results from TCRdb running MiXCR on the 5' RACE reads. The data contain some 690,000 distinct CDR3 sequences, 21% of them singletons. Another study also made use of these data, one on T cells expressing NK-cell markers. That source adds: Five or six of the donors carried dominant NKG2C+ clonotypes that took up 1.0-7.0% of their CD8+ T cells.

Sequenced material: PBMCs. The TCR sequence derives from a woman aged 18-29 years in good health. The chain links TRBV10-3 to TRBJ2-1; D remains ambiguous. This chain's CDR3 is CAISEGWLEQFF. CDR3 in DNA: TGTGCCATCAGTGAGGGTTGGCTTGAGCAGTTCTTC.